This T cell receptor beta chain was recorded in a study of memory B cells and T cells in multiple sclerosis. Profiled with immunoSEQ multiplex PCR; TCRdb holds only in-frame clones, not every one. The repertoire includes 30,000 to 40,000 clones, 86% of them detected once, and less than 3% sits in the top ten. Concerning this clone: The antigen remains unidentified.

Study-level points and caveats: Shared clonotype counts depended on differing compartment clone-set sizes and were normalized.

This CDR3 comprises 14 residues. Per germline, CDR1 SEHNR and CDR2 FQNEAQ (reference sequence). The V and J ends lost 4 bases and 5 bases respectively, with 14 bases between them. CFSE-dim autoproliferating and CFSE-high non-proliferating T cells from unstimulated culture were sequenced separately. Pooled replicate wells came from 5x10^7 CFSE-labeled PBMCs cultured about seven days without stimulus. PBMCs were labeled with approximately 0.55 uM CFSE and cultured without exogenous stimuli. V and J are TRBV7-9 and TRBJ1-1, with D perhaps TRBD1 (6 bases). The receptor comes from a human donor with multiple sclerosis. The source material was PBMCs from blood kept in culture. CDR3 nucleotides: TGTGCCAGCAGCTCGGGGGGCGTAGGAACTGAAGCTTTCTTT. It translates to CASSSGGVGTEAFF.